The T cell receptor (beta chain) described here comes from a study of pediatric ulcerative colitis. Sequenced by immunoSEQ multiplex PCR; TCRdb stores in-frame clones only, minus some. The sample consists of about 64,000 clones, over 70% of them appearing once. The junction had 8 bases not matched to a gene; V was cut back by 5 bases and J by 7 bases. This CDR3 is built from 14 residues. Looked up from germline, CDR1 is SGHDT and CDR2 is YYEEEE. The chain is built from TRBV5-6 and TRBJ2-2; 7 bases line up with TRBD1. The sequenced material came from blood. The origin of this receptor is a boy younger than 18 with moderate ulcerative colitis. The CDR3 region has the DNA TGTGCCAGCAGGTTTGGACAGGTTCGCGGGGAGCTGTTTTTT. This translates into CASRFGQVRGELFF.